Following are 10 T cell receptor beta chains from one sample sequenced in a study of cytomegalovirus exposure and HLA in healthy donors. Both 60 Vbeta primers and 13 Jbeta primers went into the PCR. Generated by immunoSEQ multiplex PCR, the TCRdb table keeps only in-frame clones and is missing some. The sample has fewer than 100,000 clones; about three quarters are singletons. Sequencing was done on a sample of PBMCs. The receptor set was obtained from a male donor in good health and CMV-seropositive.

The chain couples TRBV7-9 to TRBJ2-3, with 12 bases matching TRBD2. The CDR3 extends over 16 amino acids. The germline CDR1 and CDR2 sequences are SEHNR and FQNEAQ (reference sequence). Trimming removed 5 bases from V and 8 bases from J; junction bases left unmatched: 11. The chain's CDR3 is CASSPTSGGGSGTQYF. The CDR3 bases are TGTGCCAGCAGCCCGACTAGCGGGGGCGGCAGCGGTACGCAGTATTTT.

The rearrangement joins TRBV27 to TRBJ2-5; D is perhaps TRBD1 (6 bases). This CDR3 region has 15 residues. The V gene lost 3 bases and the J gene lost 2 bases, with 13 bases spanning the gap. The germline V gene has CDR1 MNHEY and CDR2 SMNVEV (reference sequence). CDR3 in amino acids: CASSFWGREQETQYF. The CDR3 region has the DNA TGTGCCAGCAGTTTTTGGGGGCGTGAGCAAGAGACCCAGTACTTC.

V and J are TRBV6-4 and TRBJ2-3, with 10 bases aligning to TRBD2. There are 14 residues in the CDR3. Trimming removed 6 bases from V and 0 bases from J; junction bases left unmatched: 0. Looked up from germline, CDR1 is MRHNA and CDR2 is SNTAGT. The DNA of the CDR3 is TGTGCCAGCAGGACTAGCGGGAGCACAGATACGCAGTATTTT. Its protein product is CASRTSGSTDTQYF.

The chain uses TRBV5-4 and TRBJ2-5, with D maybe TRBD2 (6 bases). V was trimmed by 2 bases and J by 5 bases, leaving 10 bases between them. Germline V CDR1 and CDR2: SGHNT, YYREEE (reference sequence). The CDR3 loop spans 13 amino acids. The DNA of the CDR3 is TGTGCCAGCAGCTTTCAGGGAGGCGAGACCCAGTACTTC. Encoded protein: CASSFQGGETQYF.

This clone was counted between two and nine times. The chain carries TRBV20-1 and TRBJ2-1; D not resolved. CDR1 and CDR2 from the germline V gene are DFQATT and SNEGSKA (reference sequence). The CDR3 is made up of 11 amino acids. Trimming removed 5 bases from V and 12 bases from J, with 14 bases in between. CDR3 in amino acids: CSAPGRSGQFF. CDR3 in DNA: TGCAGTGCTCCAGGAAGATCTGGGCAGTTCTTC.

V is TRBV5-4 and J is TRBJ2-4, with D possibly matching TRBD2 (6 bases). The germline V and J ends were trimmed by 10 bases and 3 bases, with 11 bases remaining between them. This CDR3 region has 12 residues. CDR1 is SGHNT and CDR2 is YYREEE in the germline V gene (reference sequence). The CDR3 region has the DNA TGTGCCTCCACGGGGGACAAAAACATTCAGTACTTC. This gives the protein CASTGDKNIQYF.

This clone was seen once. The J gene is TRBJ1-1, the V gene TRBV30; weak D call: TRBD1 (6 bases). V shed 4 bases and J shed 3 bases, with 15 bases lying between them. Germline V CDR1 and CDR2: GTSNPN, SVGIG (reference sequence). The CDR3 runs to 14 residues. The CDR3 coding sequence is TGTGCCTGGACATTGCAGGGGTGGGACACTGAAGCTTTCTTT. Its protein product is CAWTLQGWDTEAFF.

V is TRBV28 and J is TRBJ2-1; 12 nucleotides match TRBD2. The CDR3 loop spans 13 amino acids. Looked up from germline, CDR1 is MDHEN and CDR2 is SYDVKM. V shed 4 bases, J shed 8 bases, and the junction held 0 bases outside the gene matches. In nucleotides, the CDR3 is TGTGCCAGCAGTTCTAGCGGGAGGGATGAGCAGTTCTTC. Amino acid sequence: CASSSSGRDEQFF.

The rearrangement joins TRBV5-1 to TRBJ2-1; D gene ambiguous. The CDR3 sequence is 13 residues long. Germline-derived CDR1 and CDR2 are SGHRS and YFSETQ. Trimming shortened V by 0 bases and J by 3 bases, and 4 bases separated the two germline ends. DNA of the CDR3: TGCGCCAGCAGCTTGGTTTACTACAATGAGCAGTTCTTC. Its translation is CASSLVYYNEQFF.

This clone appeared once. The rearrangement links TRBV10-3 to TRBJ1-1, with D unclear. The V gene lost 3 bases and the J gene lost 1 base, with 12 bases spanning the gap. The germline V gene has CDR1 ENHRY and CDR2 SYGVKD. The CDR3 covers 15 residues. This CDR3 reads CAISDSEGTNTEAFF. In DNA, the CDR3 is TGTGCCATCAGTGACTCTGAGGGTACGAACACTGAAGCTTTCTTT.